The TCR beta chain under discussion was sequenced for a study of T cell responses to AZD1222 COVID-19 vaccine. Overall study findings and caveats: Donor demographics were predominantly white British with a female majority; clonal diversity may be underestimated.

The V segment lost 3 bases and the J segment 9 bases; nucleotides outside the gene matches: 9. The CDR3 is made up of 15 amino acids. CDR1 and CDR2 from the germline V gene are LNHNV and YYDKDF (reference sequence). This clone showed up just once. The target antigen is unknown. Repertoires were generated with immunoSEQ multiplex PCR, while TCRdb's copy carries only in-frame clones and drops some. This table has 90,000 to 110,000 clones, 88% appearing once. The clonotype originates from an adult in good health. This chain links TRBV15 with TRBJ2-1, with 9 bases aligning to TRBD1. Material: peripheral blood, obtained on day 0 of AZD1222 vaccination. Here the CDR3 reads CATSRVGTGGSEQFF. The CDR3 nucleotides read TGTGCCACCAGCAGGGTGGGAACAGGGGGCTCTGAGCAGTTCTTC.